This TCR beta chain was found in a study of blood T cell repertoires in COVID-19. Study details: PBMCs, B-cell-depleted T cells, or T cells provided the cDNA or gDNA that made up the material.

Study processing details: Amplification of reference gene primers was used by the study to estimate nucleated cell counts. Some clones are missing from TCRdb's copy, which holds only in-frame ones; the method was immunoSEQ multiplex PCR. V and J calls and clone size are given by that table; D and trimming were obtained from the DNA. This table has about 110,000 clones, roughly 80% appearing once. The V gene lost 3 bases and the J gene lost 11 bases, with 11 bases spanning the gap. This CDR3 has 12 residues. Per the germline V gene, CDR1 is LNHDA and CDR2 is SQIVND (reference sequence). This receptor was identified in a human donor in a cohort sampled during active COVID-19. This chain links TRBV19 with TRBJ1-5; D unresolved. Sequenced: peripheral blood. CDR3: CASSIEGAAQHF. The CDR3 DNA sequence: TGTGCCAGTAGTATCGAGGGAGCAGCCCAGCATTTT.